This passage covers 21 T cell receptor beta chains from one sample sequenced in a study of OX40 agonist ivuxolimab in advanced cancers. This table comes from immunoSEQ multiplex PCR, and its TCRdb copy is limited to in-frame clones, with some not included. The top ten clones hold 12% of a sample with about 26,000 clones, under 90% of them seen once. The source material was CD4+ or CD8+ T cells sorted from blood, sampled in a trial of the OX40 agonist ivuxolimab. The receptors derive from an adult with an advanced solid tumor such as melanoma, head and neck, liver or kidney cancer.

CDR3: CASSIVAGGGGELFF. CDR3 DNA: TGTGCCAGTAGTATAGTGGCGGGGGGCGGCGGGGAGCTGTTTTTT. The rearrangement links TRBV19 to TRBJ2-2, with 8 bases identical to TRBD2. There are 15 residues in the CDR3. CDR1 and CDR2 from the germline V gene are LNHDA and SQIVND (reference sequence). V trimming: 1 base; J trimming: 7 bases; junction bases outside the gene matches: 5. Variable domain in full (rest from reference TRBV19 and TRBJ2-2): DGGITQSPKYLFRKEGQNVTLSCEQNLNHDAMYWYRQDPGQGLRLIYYSQIVNDFQKGDIAEGYSVSREKKESFPLTVTSAQKNPTAFYLCASSIVAGGGGELFFGEGSRLTVL.

This clone was picked up a small number of times. This chain links TRBV2 with TRBJ2-7; tentatively, D is TRBD2 (7 bases). The CDR3 sequence is 14 residues long. V lost 6 bases to trimming and J lost 2 bases, with 14 bases between them. Germline lookup yields CDR1 SNHLY and CDR2 FYNNEI. CDR3 in amino acids: CASRQQGGAYEQYF. The CDR3 nucleotides are TGTGCCAGCAGACAACAGGGAGGGGCCTACGAGCAGTACTTC. The whole variable domain, filled in from reference TRBV2 and TRBJ2-7, reads EPEVTQTPSHQVTQMGQEVILRCVPISNHLYFYWYRQILGQKVEFLVSFYNNEISEKSEIFDDQFSVERPDGSNFTLKIRSTKLEDSAMYFCASRQQGGAYEQYFGPGTRLTVT.

This chain links TRBV15 with TRBJ2-1; 11 bases map to TRBD1. The V gene end was trimmed by 4 bases and the J gene end by 7 bases; junction bases not matched to a gene: 6. Germline values: CDR1 LNHNV, CDR2 YYDKDF (reference sequence). The CDR3 runs 15 residues. In nucleotides, the CDR3 is TGTGCCACCAGCAATACCGGGACAGGGGGGAATGAGCAGTTCTTC. Translated: CATSNTGTGGNEQFF. Supplemented by reference TRBV15 and TRBJ2-1, the full variable domain reads DAMVIQNPRYQVTQFGKPVTLSCSQTLNHNVMYWYQQKSSQAPKLLFHYYDKDFNNEADTPDNFQSRRPNTSFCFLDIRSPGLGDTAMYLCATSNTGTGGNEQFFGPGTRLTVL.

The chain uses TRBV4-1 and TRBJ1-1; 7 nucleotides agree with TRBD1. The V gene end was trimmed by 3 bases and the J gene end by 4 bases; junction bases not matched to a gene: 2. Germline V lookup: CDR1 MGHRA, CDR2 YSYEKL. The CDR3 totals 13 residues. This CDR3 reads CASSHPGGTEAFF. The CDR3 DNA reads as TGCGCCAGCAGCCATCCAGGGGGCACTGAAGCTTTCTTT.

V gene TRBV7-9 combines with J gene TRBJ1-2; 8 bases line up with TRBD1. Germline-derived CDR1 and CDR2 are SEHNR and FQNEAQ (reference sequence). This CDR3 comprises 15 residues. The V gene end was trimmed by 5 bases and the J gene end by 4 bases; junction bases not matched to a gene: 9. The CDR3 is CASSGGGTGGYGYTF. CDR3 nucleotide sequence: TGTGCCAGCAGCGGGGGAGGCACAGGGGGCTATGGCTACACCTTC.

The rearrangement uses TRBV7-9 and TRBJ1-4; D not certain. V lost 5 bases and J 2 bases, leaving 18 bases between the germline ends. The CDR3 totals 17 residues. Germline V gene sequence: CDR1 SEHNR, CDR2 FQNEAQ (reference sequence). The DNA for the CDR3 is TGTGCCAGCAGCCCGAAACTGAACACGGACACTAATGAAAAACTGTTTTTT. Translated: CASSPKLNTDTNEKLFF.

CDR3 region: CASRWVGTRDTEAFF. In DNA, the CDR3 is TGCGCCAGCCGCTGGGTTGGGACTCGGGACACTGAAGCTTTCTTT. The chain carries TRBV5-1 and TRBJ1-1, with D maybe TRBD1 (5 bases). The V end was cut by 7 bases, the J end by 3 bases, with 19 bases between. This CDR3 spans 15 amino acids. Germline V lookup: CDR1 SGHRS, CDR2 YFSETQ.

The gene calls are TRBV19 and TRBJ1-5; possibly TRBD1 for D (6 bases). Trimming took off 5 bases at V and 7 bases at J, with 15 bases between the two ends. In germline, CDR1 is LNHDA, CDR2 SQIVND (reference sequence). The CDR3 runs 14 residues. CDR3 residues: CASSRPPTGQPQHF. The CDR3 DNA reads as TGTGCCAGTAGTCGGCCTCCTACAGGGCAGCCCCAGCATTTT.

The chain is built from TRBV10-2 and TRBJ1-6; 8 bases are shared with TRBD1. V trimming: 7 bases; J trimming: 7 bases; junction bases outside the gene matches: 12. This CDR3 contains 16 residues. Germline V gene lookup returns CDR1 WSHSY and CDR2 SAAADI. For the CDR3, the DNA is TGCGCCAGCACCGCGCAACCAGGGGGCGCGAATTCACCCCTCCACTTT. Translated, it gives CASTAQPGGANSPLHF.

The chain recombines TRBV4-2 with TRBJ2-7; D is perhaps TRBD1 (6 bases). This CDR3 region has 14 residues. V was cut by 1 base and J by 5 bases, with 12 bases left in between. Germline V gives CDR1 LGHNA, CDR2 YNFKEQ. The CDR3 DNA reads as TGTGCCAGCAGCCAAGTTCAGGGGCCGGACGAGCAGTACTTC. Residues: CASSQVQGPDEQYF.

This clone is classed as large (0.1 to 1%). This may stem from a read error, because a much larger clone lies one nucleotide away. The sample holds other DNA sequences that translate to the same CDR3. This chain uses TRBV5-5 with TRBJ2-1; D remains unclear. The length of the CDR3 is 13 residues. Germline assignment: CDR1 SGHKS and CDR2 YYEKEE (reference sequence). V was shortened by 0 bases and J by 3 bases, with 4 bases between the two germline ends. This chain's CDR3 is CASSLDSYNEQFF. CDR3 DNA: TGTGCCAGCAGCTTGGATAGCTACAATGAGCAGTTCTTC.

The V gene is TRBV4-1, the J gene TRBJ2-1, with D perhaps matching TRBD1 (8 bases). The CDR3 sequence is 16 residues long. The germline CDR1 and CDR2 sequences are MGHRA and YSYEKL. V was cut by 4 bases and J by 1 base, with 14 bases left in between. CDR3 amino acids: CASSLQQGGSYNEQFF. The CDR3 nucleotides read TGCGCCAGCAGCCTCCAACAGGGGGGGTCCTACAATGAGCAGTTCTTC.

This chain uses TRBV4-1 with TRBJ2-7; D ambiguous. The CDR3 is 18 amino acids. CDR1 MGHRA and CDR2 YSYEKL come from the germline V gene. V dropped 0 bases and J dropped 1 base, with 19 bases sitting between them. CDR3: CASSQDSPGVEGSYEQYF. DNA for the CDR3: TGCGCCAGCAGCCAAGATTCGCCCGGTGTTGAAGGGTCCTACGAGCAGTACTTC.

The V gene is TRBV27, the J gene TRBJ1-1; 7 positions agree with TRBD1. Germline V CDR1 and CDR2: MNHEY, SMNVEV (reference sequence). The V and J ends lost 5 bases and 4 bases, in that order; junction bases with no gene match: 10. The CDR3 extends over 15 amino acids. The CDR3 DNA follows: TGTGCCAGCAGTCTGATGACAGGGCTAGCCACTGAAGCTTTCTTT. Its translation: CASSLMTGLATEAFF.

The V and J genes are TRBV15 and TRBJ2-1, with D perhaps TRBD1 or TRBD2 (5 bases each). Trimming removed 5 bases from V and 0 bases from J, with 14 bases in between. CDR1 is LNHNV and CDR2 is YYDKDF in the germline V gene (reference sequence). The CDR3 has 16 amino acids. As DNA, the CDR3 is TGTGCCACCAGCGGGGACGACCGGAGCTCCTACAATGAGCAGTTCTTC. Protein: CATSGDDRSSYNEQFF.

V and J are TRBV4-1 and TRBJ1-2, with D possibly matching TRBD1 (5 bases). Looked up from germline, CDR1 is MGHRA and CDR2 is YSYEKL. The CDR3 is 16 amino acids. V was shortened by 1 base and J by 5 bases, with 17 bases between the two germline ends. This CDR3 is CASSQAMQGVVYGYTF. The CDR3 DNA reads TGCGCCAGCAGCCAAGCCATGCAGGGAGTAGTTTATGGCTACACCTTC.

This rearrangement joins TRBV7-2 to TRBJ2-7; D call uncertain. The CDR3 has 15 amino acids. Per the germline V gene, CDR1 is SGHTA and CDR2 is FQGNSA. Trimming stripped 3 bases from V and 3 bases from J, with 15 bases between. CDR3 DNA sequence: TGTGCCAGCAGCTTTCTCTCGCGGCAGGTCTACGAGCAGTACTTC. It encodes CASSFLSRQVYEQYF.

The chain combines TRBV4-1 with TRBJ2-1; D call uncertain. V gave up 0 bases and J gave up 15 bases, with 18 bases separating them. The CDR3 is 14 amino acids. CDR1 is MGHRA, CDR2 YSYEKL, per germline. The CDR3 sequence is CASSQDGSGPPGFF. DNA for the CDR3: TGCGCCAGCAGCCAAGATGGCTCTGGTCCCCCGGGGTTCTTC.

This chain connects TRBV7-2 to TRBJ1-4; tentatively, D is TRBD1 (6 bases). The CDR3 runs 14 residues. The V gene's germline CDR1 is SGHTA and CDR2 FQGNSA. V was shortened by 1 base and J by 7 bases, with 10 bases between the two germline ends. CDR3 nucleotides: TGTGCCAGCAGCTTAGTGGGGGCAGGTGAAAAACTGTTTTTT. This encodes CASSLVGAGEKLFF.

The chain links TRBV7-9 to TRBJ2-7, with D unclear. Germline assignment: CDR1 SEHNR and CDR2 FQNEAQ (reference sequence). V lost 4 bases, J lost 4 bases, and 5 bases lay in between. This CDR3 comprises 11 residues. The DNA for the CDR3 is TGTGCCAGCAGCTCCTATTACGAGCAGTACTTC. Translating it yields CASSSYYEQYF.

V is TRBV6-6 and J is TRBJ2-1; D perhaps matches TRBD2 (7 bases). V lost 5 bases and J 6 bases, leaving 17 bases between the germline ends. Per the germline V gene, CDR1 is MNHNY and CDR2 is SVGAGI (reference sequence). This CDR3 is built from 15 residues. CDR3 DNA: TGTGCCAGCAGTCACCGGGGGGCCGTCATCAATGAGCAGTTCTTC. It encodes CASSHRGAVINEQFF.